These 12 T cell receptor beta chains originate from one sample sequenced in a study of control samples from healthy donors and cancer patients. Produced via immunoSEQ multiplex PCR; TCRdb's table is partial and in-frame only. The sample carries approximately 170,000 clones, 92% recorded once. The sequencing sample was made of blood. These receptors came from a woman aged 25 to 45 in good health.

The chain employs TRBV30 and TRBJ2-2; no clear D. The CDR3 is 13 residues long. Germline CDR1 and CDR2: GTSNPN and SVGIG (reference sequence). The V end was cut by 4 bases, the J end by 4 bases, with 10 bases between. The CDR3 is CAWNRGTTGELFF. CDR3 sequence (DNA): TGTGCCTGGAACCGCGGAACCACCGGGGAGCTGTTTTTT.

This chain connects TRBV12-2 to TRBJ1-4. TRBV12-2 is tagged as a pseudogene. CDR3 length: 9 residues. For the CDR3, the DNA is TGTGCAAGTCGGGGGAAACTGTTTTTT. As protein: CASRGKLFF.

The J gene is TRBJ2-3, the V gene TRBV5-1; 11 bases are shared with TRBD2. CDR3 length: 15 amino acids. V was clipped by 4 bases and J by 4 bases; unmatched bases: 5. Germline V gene lookup returns CDR1 SGHRS and CDR2 YFSETQ. Here the CDR3 reads CASSLKLAGADTQYF. CDR3 coding DNA: TGCGCCAGCAGCCTGAAACTAGCGGGAGCAGATACGCAGTATTTT. Combining the CDR3 with reference TRBV5-1 and TRBJ2-3 gives the whole variable domain KAGVTQTPRYLIKTRGQQVTLSCSPISGHRSVSWYQQTPGQGLQFLFEYFSETQRNKGNFPGRFSGRQFSNSRSEMNVSTLELGDSALYLCASSLKLAGADTQYFGPGTRLTVL.

V and J are TRBV28 and TRBJ1-6, with D possibly being TRBD1 (6 bases). V lost 10 bases, J lost 6 bases, and 16 bases lay in between. CDR1 and CDR2 from the germline V gene are MDHEN and SYDVKM. This CDR3 is 14 amino acids long. CDR3 DNA sequence: TGTGCCAACCCGGGGGCAGGGTTTAATTCACCCCTCCACTTT. As protein: CANPGAGFNSPLHF.

V and J are TRBV4-3 and TRBJ2-2; 7 bases are shared with TRBD2. The CDR3 spans 16 residues. Unmatched junction bases numbered 9, after V lost 4 bases and J lost 4 bases. CDR1 LGHNA and CDR2 YSLEER come from the germline V gene. The CDR3 DNA reads as TGCGCCAGCAGCCGCTTAAGCGGGGAGGTCACCGGGGAGCTGTTTTTT. Encoded protein: CASSRLSGEVTGELFF.

The chain links TRBV6-5 to TRBJ1-1, with 9 bases lining up with TRBD1. The CDR3 loop spans 11 amino acids. Trimming at V came to 8 bases and at J to 5 bases, leaving 0 bases not matched to a gene. Germline CDR1 is MNHEY and CDR2 is SVGAGI. As DNA, the CDR3 is TGTGCCAGCGACAGGGGGACTGAAGCTTTCTTT. It codes for CASDRGTEAFF.

The chain couples TRBV7-9 to TRBJ2-1, with D unresolved. Trimming stripped 0 bases from V and 7 bases from J, with 7 bases between. This CDR3 has 13 amino acids. Germline V gene lookup returns CDR1 SEHNR and CDR2 FQNEAQ (reference sequence). CDR3 nucleotide sequence: TGTGCCAGCAGCTTAGCCCTAGTAAATGAGCAGTTCTTC. It specifies CASSLALVNEQFF.

This clone was observed once. The chain carries TRBV19 and TRBJ1-6; TRBD1 might be the D (5 bases). Looked up from germline, CDR1 is LNHDA and CDR2 is SQIVND (reference sequence). The CDR3 covers 15 residues. Trimming took 3 bases from V and 7 from J, leaving 13 bases between them. CDR3 nucleotides: TGTGCCAGTAGTATCGGGAGACGGGACAATTCACCCCTCCACTTT. The encoded protein is CASSIGRRDNSPLHF.

The V call is TRBV27, the J call TRBJ2-1; no reliable D call. Germline V gene lookup returns CDR1 MNHEY and CDR2 SMNVEV (reference sequence). The CDR3 runs to 12 residues. The CDR3 coding sequence is TGTGCGGCGGAGAGCTCCTACAATGAGCAGTTCTTC. It translates to CAAESSYNEQFF.

The rearrangement uses TRBV5-6 and TRBJ1-2; a possible D gene is TRBD1 (5 bases). This CDR3 is built from 15 residues. Trimming stripped 0 bases from V and 0 bases from J, with 9 bases between. Germline V lookup: CDR1 SGHDT, CDR2 YYEEEE. The CDR3 bases are TGTGCCAGCAGCTTGGCAGGGCCAGCTAACTATGGCTACACCTTC. This translates into CASSLAGPANYGYTF.

The rearrangement links TRBV27 to TRBJ2-5; D may be TRBD2 (5 bases). Trimming removed 3 bases at V and 5 bases at J, with 10 bases between. Germline loops: CDR1 MNHEY, CDR2 SMNVEV (reference sequence). The CDR3 consists of 13 residues. For the CDR3, the DNA is TGTGCCAGCAGTTTCGCGGGTAGGGAGACCCAGTACTTC. Its translation is CASSFAGRETQYF.

The rearrangement links TRBV28 to TRBJ2-5; D is unresolved. The CDR3 spans 13 residues. Germline-derived CDR1 and CDR2 are MDHEN and SYDVKM. The V gene lost 9 bases and the J gene lost 2 bases, with 13 bases spanning the gap. The CDR3 here is CASNWGLQETQYF. The CDR3 DNA reads TGTGCCAGTAACTGGGGATTACAAGAGACCCAGTACTTC.